This T cell receptor (beta chain) was documented in a study of identical twins. From germline, CDR1 is MNHEY and CDR2 SVGAGI. Trimming stripped 0 bases from V and 13 bases from J, with 16 bases between. This CDR3 contains 15 residues. From the 5' RACE reads, TCRdb called clonotypes with MiXCR, one entry per CDR3 protein. The sample yields 200,000 to 250,000 distinct CDR3 sequences, about 7.5% seen once. These sequences were also reported in another study, on yellow fever vaccine responses in identical twins.

This chain links TRBV6-5 with TRBJ1-6; the D gene is possibly TRBD1 (6 bases). Sequenced material: memory (CD45RO+) T cells sorted from blood. This receptor was taken from a woman aged 18-30 years in good health. CDR3 sequence (DNA): TGTGCCAGCAGTTACTCGAGACAGGTTAAGTCTCCCCTCCACTTT. It specifies CASSYSRQVKSPLHF.